This T cell receptor (beta chain) was captured by sequencing in a study of shared clonotypes between healthy human individuals. CDR3 size: 10 residues. Trimming removed 8 bases from V and 6 bases from J, with 7 bases in between. CDR1 and CDR2 (germline): SNHLY, FYNNEI. General observations from the study: Among donors, the sharing of clonotypes was expected to be influenced by sequencing depth.

Turning to this clone: What it binds is unknown.

Assay execution took place at the deep level. Per the authors' pipeline: Junction-only sequences without quality scores were provided by ImmunoSEQ, so filtering was different. TCRdb keeps only in-frame clones here, not all; method: immunoSEQ multiplex PCR. V and J calls and clone size come straight from that table; D and trimming were deduced from the DNA. The table has a few hundred thousand clones, around 79% seen once. This receptor was identified in a middle-aged woman in good health. Some clones in this sample may be carry-over from other donors' samples. Sequencing was carried out using PBMCs. V and J are TRBV2 and TRBJ1-2; D is uncertain. The CDR3 sequence: CASGIDGYTF. In nucleotides, the CDR3 is TGTGCCAGCGGTATAGATGGCTACACCTTC.